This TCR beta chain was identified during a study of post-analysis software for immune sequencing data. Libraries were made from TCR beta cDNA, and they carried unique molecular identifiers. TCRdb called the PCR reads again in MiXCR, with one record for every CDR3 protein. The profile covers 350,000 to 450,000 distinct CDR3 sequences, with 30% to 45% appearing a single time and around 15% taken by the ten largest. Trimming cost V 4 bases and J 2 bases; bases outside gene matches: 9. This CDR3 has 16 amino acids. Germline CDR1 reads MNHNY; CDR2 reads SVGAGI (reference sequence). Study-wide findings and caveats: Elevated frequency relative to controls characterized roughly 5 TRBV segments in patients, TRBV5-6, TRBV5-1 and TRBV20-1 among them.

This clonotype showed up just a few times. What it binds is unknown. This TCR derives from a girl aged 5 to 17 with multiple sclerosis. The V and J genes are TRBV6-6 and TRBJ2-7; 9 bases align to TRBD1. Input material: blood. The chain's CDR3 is CASSFGGDRDAYEQYF. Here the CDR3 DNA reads TGTGCCAGCAGTTTTGGCGGGGACAGGGACGCCTACGAGCAGTACTTC.